This T cell receptor beta chain was found in a study of cytomegalovirus exposure and HLA in healthy donors. This CDR3 comprises 14 residues. Germline-derived CDR1 and CDR2 are SGDLS and YYNGEE. Trimming took 3 bases from V and 3 from J; bases not matched to a gene: 5. This clone is a singleton in its sample. Sequencing was performed with immunoSEQ multiplex PCR; in TCRdb, only in-frame clones are kept and a portion is missing. The table includes around 140,000 clones, roughly 93% detected once. The source material was PBMCs. The source of this sequence is a man between 18 and 29 years old in good health and CMV-seropositive. The chain links TRBV9 to TRBJ2-5, with 7 bases fitting TRBD2. CDR3 residues: CASSAGGVEETQYF. CDR3 bases: TGTGCCAGCAGCGCGGGGGGAGTGGAAGAGACCCAGTACTTC.